This T cell receptor beta chain was documented in a study of blood T cell repertoires in COVID-19. Measured with immunoSEQ multiplex PCR; TCRdb has only the in-frame clones, and not every one. The sample holds roughly 340,000 clones, around 91% seen once. The sequenced sample was peripheral blood. The clonotype originates from a woman between 18 and 29 years old who had recovered from COVID-19.

For the CDR3, the DNA is TGTGCCAGCATAGCCAGGGGGCGCGCTGGGGCCAACGTCCTGACTTTC. Protein sequence: CASIARGRAGANVLTF. This rearrangement joins TRBV7-8 to TRBJ2-6, with 8 bases fitting TRBD1. Per the germline V gene, CDR1 is SGHVS and CDR2 is FQNEAQ. The CDR3 consists of 16 residues. The V and J ends lost 7 bases and 2 bases, in that order; junction bases with no gene match: 7.